A single sample gave rise to the 4 T cell receptor beta chains below, sequenced in a study of OX40 agonist ivuxolimab in advanced cancers. Only in-frame clones appear in the TCRdb table, and some are missing; sequencing was by immunoSEQ multiplex PCR. The sample yields 25,000 to 35,000 clones, about four fifths seen once. This specimen consisted of CD4+ or CD8+ T cells sorted from blood, obtained in a trial of the OX40 agonist ivuxolimab. The source of these receptors is an adult with an advanced solid tumor such as melanoma, head and neck, liver or kidney cancer.

CDR3 loop: CASSLTQLLLYTEAFF. CDR3 sequence (DNA): TGTGCCAGCAGCTTAACGCAACTCCTTCTTTACACTGAAGCTTTCTTT. The rearrangement links TRBV7-2 to TRBJ1-1; D unclear. The CDR3 totals 16 residues. CDR1 is SGHTA and CDR2 is FQGNSA in the germline V gene. With 2 bases removed from V and 3 bases from J, the gap between germline ends came to 16 bases.

This clone was counted once. V gene TRBV27 combines with J gene TRBJ2-7; D ambiguous. V gave up 3 bases and J gave up 3 bases, with 3 bases separating them. Germline-derived CDR1 and CDR2 are MNHEY and SMNVEV (reference sequence). The CDR3 covers 11 residues. CDR3 coding DNA: TGTGCCAGCAGTTTCGGCTACGAGCAGTACTTC. Its protein is CASSFGYEQYF.

The rearrangement joins TRBV9 to TRBJ2-6, with D possibly TRBD2 on 5 matching bases. Germline CDR1 and CDR2: SGDLS and YYNGEE. This CDR3 is 17 amino acids long. Trimming took off 3 bases at V and 2 bases at J, with 15 bases between the two ends. The CDR3 DNA reads as TGTGCCAGCAGCGCCTCCGGGGTAAGGCCTGGGGCCAACGTCCTGACTTTC. The encoded protein is CASSASGVRPGANVLTF.

The rearrangement links TRBV9 to TRBJ2-2; a possible D gene is TRBD2 (6 bases). The V end was cut by 4 bases, the J end by 8 bases, with 18 bases between. The CDR3 covers 15 residues. Per the germline V gene, CDR1 is SGDLS and CDR2 is YYNGEE. This CDR3 reads CASSPNGGIEGELFF. The CDR3 DNA is TGTGCCAGCAGCCCGAACGGCGGGATTGAGGGGGAGCTGTTTTTT.